One T cell receptor (beta chain) is described in this entry. The target antigen is unknown. 60 Vbeta and 13 Jbeta primers were used in PCR. This table comes from immunoSEQ multiplex PCR, and its TCRdb copy is limited to in-frame clones, with some not included. The profile shows 150,000 to 200,000 clones, approximately 85% of them singletons. CDR3 size: 14 residues. Per germline, CDR1 LNHDA and CDR2 SQIVND (reference sequence). The V and J ends lost 2 bases and 5 bases, in that order; junction bases with no gene match: 5. The entry originates in a study of cytomegalovirus exposure and HLA in healthy donors. As for the study in general: Unique TCRs from HLA-typed donors, around 93 million of them, were held in an early data release.

Study conclusions and caveats: Across all donors, roughly uniform sequencing depth was an assumption of the presence/absence analyses.

V usage is TRBV19 and J usage is TRBJ1-2, with TRBD1 matching over 7 bases. This TCR was recovered from a man between 18 and 35 years old in good health and CMV-seronegative. Sequencing was carried out using PBMCs. The CDR3 DNA reads TGTGCCAGTAGTATACCGGGACAGCAATATGGCTACACCTTC. It translates to CASSIPGQQYGYTF. Drawing the rest from reference TRBV19 and TRBJ1-2, the complete variable domain is DGGITQSPKYLFRKEGQNVTLSCEQNLNHDAMYWYRQDPGQGLRLIYYSQIVNDFQKGDIAEGYSVSREKKESFPLTVTSAQKNPTAFYLCASSIPGQQYGYTFGSGTRLTVV.